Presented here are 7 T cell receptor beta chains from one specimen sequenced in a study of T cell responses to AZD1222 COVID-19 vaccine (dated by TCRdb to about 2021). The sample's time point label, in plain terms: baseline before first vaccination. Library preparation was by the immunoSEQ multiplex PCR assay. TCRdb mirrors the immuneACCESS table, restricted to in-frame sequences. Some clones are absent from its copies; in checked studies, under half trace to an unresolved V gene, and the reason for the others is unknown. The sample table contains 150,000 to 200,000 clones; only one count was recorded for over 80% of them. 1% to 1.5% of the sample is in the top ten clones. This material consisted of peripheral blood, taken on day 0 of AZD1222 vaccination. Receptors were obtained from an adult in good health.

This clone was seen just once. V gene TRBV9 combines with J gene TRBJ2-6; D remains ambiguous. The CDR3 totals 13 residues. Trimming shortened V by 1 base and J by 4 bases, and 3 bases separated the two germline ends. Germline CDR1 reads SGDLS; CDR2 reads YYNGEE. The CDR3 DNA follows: TGTGCCAGCAGCGTATTCGGGGCCAACGTCCTGACTTTC. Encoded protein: CASSVFGANVLTF. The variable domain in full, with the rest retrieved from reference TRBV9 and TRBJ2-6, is DSGVTQTPKHLITATGQRVTLRCSPRSGDLSVYWYQQSLDQGLQFLIQYYNGEERAKGNILERFSAQQFPDLHSELNLSSLELGDSALYFCASSVFGANVLTFGAGSRLTVL.

The CDR3 nucleotides are TGTGCCAGCAGTTACCGATTTTTACCCCAGCATTTT. Translation gives CASSYRFLPQHF. This rearrangement joins TRBV6-2 or TRBV6-3 to TRBJ1-5; D unclear. Germline CDR1 MNHEY, CDR2 SVGEGT. The CDR3 is 12 amino acids. Deletions cut 2 bases from V and 10 bases from J, with 9 bases between.

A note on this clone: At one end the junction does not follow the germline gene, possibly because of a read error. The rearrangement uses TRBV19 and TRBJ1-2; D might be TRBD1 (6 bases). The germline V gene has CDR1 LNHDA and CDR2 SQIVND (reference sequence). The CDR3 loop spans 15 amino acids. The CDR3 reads CASSVDSAGLFGYTF. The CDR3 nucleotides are TGTGCCAGTAGTGTGGACAGCGCCGGATTGTTCGGCTACACCTTT.

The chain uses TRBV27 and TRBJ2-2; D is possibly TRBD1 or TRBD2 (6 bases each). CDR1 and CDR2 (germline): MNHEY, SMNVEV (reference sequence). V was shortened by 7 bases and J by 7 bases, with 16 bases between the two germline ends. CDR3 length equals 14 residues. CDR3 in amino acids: CASTLRGAVGELFF. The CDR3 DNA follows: TGTGCCAGCACTTTGAGGGGGGCGGTCGGGGAGCTGTTTTTT.

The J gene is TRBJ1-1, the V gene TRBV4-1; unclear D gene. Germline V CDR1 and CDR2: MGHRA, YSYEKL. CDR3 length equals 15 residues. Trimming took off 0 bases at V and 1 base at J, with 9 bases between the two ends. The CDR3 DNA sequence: TGCGCCAGCAGCCAAGATCTGCGTGGGAACACTGAAGCTTTCTTT. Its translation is CASSQDLRGNTEAFF.

CDR3 region: CASSLTVYNEQFF. The CDR3 coding sequence is TGTGCCAGCAGTCTGACAGTATACAATGAGCAGTTCTTC. The chain combines TRBV6-5 with TRBJ2-1; possible D gene TRBD1, 5 bases. This CDR3 has 13 residues. V dropped 5 bases and J dropped 4 bases, with 9 bases sitting between them. The germline CDR1 and CDR2 sequences are MNHEY and SVGAGI.

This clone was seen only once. CDR3 sequence reads: CASSVANTGGKHGYTF. CDR3 in DNA: TGTGCCAGCAGCGTAGCCAATACAGGGGGTAAGCATGGCTACACCTTC. The chain is built from TRBV9 and TRBJ1-2; 8 bases fit TRBD1. The CDR3 loop spans 16 amino acids. Germline values: CDR1 SGDLS, CDR2 YYNGEE. J lost 6 bases, V lost 0 bases, and 10 bases had no gene match.